Listed here are 27 T cell receptor beta chains from one sample, sequenced in a study of blood T cell repertoires in COVID-19. Here immunoSEQ multiplex PCR was the method, and the copy in TCRdb shows in-frame clones only, minus some. Here the sample spans a few hundred thousand clones, 65% to 85% being singletons. The sample consisted of peripheral blood. These receptors originate from a man between 45 and 60 years old with active or convalescent COVID-19.

The chain recombines TRBV2 with TRBJ1-2, with 8 positions matching TRBD1. Germline lookup yields CDR1 SNHLY and CDR2 FYNNEI. The V segment lost 3 bases and the J segment 4 bases; nucleotides outside the gene matches: 4. The CDR3 runs to 14 residues. CDR3 coding DNA: TGTGCCAGCAGTGATTGGACAGGGACCTATGGCTACACCTTC. Amino acids: CASSDWTGTYGYTF.

The chain links TRBV7-9 to TRBJ1-4, with D possibly being TRBD1 (6 bases). Trimming removed 6 bases from V and 3 bases from J, with 17 bases in between. Per the germline V gene, CDR1 is SEHNR and CDR2 is FQNEAQ (reference sequence). This CDR3 contains 16 residues. CDR3 sequence (DNA): TGTGCCAGCAGGGGGGACAAAGGCGGATCTAATGAAAAACTGTTTTTT. Translating gives CASRGDKGGSNEKLFF.

V is TRBV28 and J is TRBJ1-6; possible D gene TRBD1, 5 bases. CDR1 and CDR2 from the germline V gene are MDHEN and SYDVKM. The CDR3 consists of 12 residues. V lost 3 bases and J 14 bases, leaving 11 bases between the germline ends. CDR3 DNA sequence: TGTGCCAGCAGTTTTCAGGGAAGGACCCTCCACTTT. Amino acid sequence: CASSFQGRTLHF.

This clone was seen more than once but under ten times. J is TRBJ2-7 and V is TRBV4-1, with 12 bases identical to TRBD2. The CDR3 totals 15 residues. The trim removed 5 bases at V and 2 bases at J, leaving 4 bases unmatched. The germline V gene has CDR1 MGHRA and CDR2 YSYEKL. The CDR3 spells CASSSRLAGAYEQYF. In DNA form, the CDR3 reads TGCGCCAGCAGCTCCAGACTAGCGGGGGCCTACGAGCAGTACTTC.

The chain combines TRBV11-2 with TRBJ2-5; 7 nucleotides match TRBD1. CDR3 length: 14 amino acids. Germline trimming cut 8 bases from V and 1 base from J; bases unmatched to any gene: 7. CDR1 SGHAT and CDR2 FQNNGV come from the germline V gene. CDR3 sequence: CASSYWDSQETQYF. The CDR3 nucleotides read TGTGCCAGCTCCTATTGGGACAGCCAAGAGACCCAGTACTTC.

This clone was counted once. V is TRBV5-1 and J is TRBJ2-2, with TRBD2 as a possible D gene (5 bases). Germline V lookup: CDR1 SGHRS, CDR2 YFSETQ. The CDR3 consists of 16 residues. V lost 0 bases, J lost 6 bases, and 15 bases lay in between. CDR3: CASSLAGSHSAGELFF. CDR3 nucleotide sequence: TGCGCCAGCAGCTTGGCCGGTTCCCATAGCGCCGGGGAGCTGTTTTTT.

As regards this clone: Other DNA sequences in this sample translate to the same CDR3. The chain recombines TRBV11-3 with TRBJ2-2; possibly TRBD1 for D (5 bases). The CDR3 loop spans 15 amino acids. Trimming took off 1 base at V and 1 base at J, with 7 bases between the two ends. Germline assignment: CDR1 SGHNT and CDR2 YENEEA. The DNA for the CDR3 is TGTGCCAGCAGCTTAGGACAGATGAACACCGGGGAGCTGTTTTTT. Its translation is CASSLGQMNTGELFF.

The chain uses TRBV5-6 and TRBJ2-1, with 9 bases lining up with TRBD2. The CDR3 has 16 amino acids. V shed 1 base and J 2 bases; nucleotides not matched to a gene: 4. CDR1 is SGHDT, CDR2 YYEEEE, per germline. CDR3: CASSLYASGAYNEQFF. The CDR3 DNA reads as TGTGCCAGCAGCTTGTACGCTAGCGGGGCCTACAATGAGCAGTTCTTC.

The gene calls are TRBV7-2 and TRBJ1-1; weak D call: TRBD1 (6 bases). Germline V gene data show CDR1 as SGHTA and CDR2 as FQGNSA. V was clipped by 5 bases and J by 8 bases, with 15 bases between them. The CDR3 sequence is 13 residues long. CDR3 amino acids: CASSAIPQGEAFF. Written as DNA, the CDR3 is TGTGCCAGCAGCGCAATACCTCAGGGGGAAGCTTTCTTT. The full variable domain, completed using reference TRBV7-2 and TRBJ1-1, is GAGVSQSPSNKVTEKGKDVELRCDPISGHTALYWYRQSLGQGLEFLIYFQGNSAPDKSGLPSDRFSAERTGGSVSTLTIQRTQQEDSAVYLCASSAIPQGEAFFGQGTRLTVV.

The V call is TRBV30, the J call TRBJ2-7; D remains ambiguous. Germline V gene lookup returns CDR1 GTSNPN and CDR2 SVGIG (reference sequence). Trimming removed 5 bases at V and 3 bases at J, with 8 bases between. The CDR3 runs 11 residues. The CDR3 loop is CAWALGYEQYF. The CDR3 nucleotides are TGTGCCTGGGCCCTCGGCTACGAGCAGTACTTC.

The rearrangement uses TRBV7-8 and TRBJ1-2, with a possible D match to TRBD1 (5 bases). V was shortened by 4 bases and J by 3 bases, with 6 bases between the two germline ends. The CDR3 has 12 amino acids. Germline assignment: CDR1 SGHVS and CDR2 FQNEAQ. The CDR3 DNA reads as TGTGCCAGCAGCTGGGGGGACTATGGCTACACCTTC. This gives the protein CASSWGDYGYTF.

The V gene is TRBV7-3, the J gene TRBJ2-3; 8 bases fit TRBD2. This CDR3 has 14 residues. Trimming at V came to 4 bases and at J to 5 bases, leaving 5 bases not matched to a gene. CDR1 is SGHTA, CDR2 FQGTGA, per germline. Here the CDR3 reads CASSSALAGDTQYF. The CDR3 coding sequence is TGTGCCAGCAGCTCTGCGCTAGCGGGAGATACGCAGTATTTT.

The chain uses TRBV2 and TRBJ1-2, with D possibly matching TRBD1 (5 bases). The CDR3 totals 15 residues. V was shortened by 5 bases and J by 8 bases, with 21 bases between the two germline ends. Per the germline V gene, CDR1 is SNHLY and CDR2 is FYNNEI. CDR3 coding DNA: TGTGCCAGCAGTCCCACAACCCAGGCCGGGGGAGGCTACACCTTC. Protein product: CASSPTTQAGGGYTF. The full variable domain, completed using reference TRBV2 and TRBJ1-2, is EPEVTQTPSHQVTQMGQEVILRCVPISNHLYFYWYRQILGQKVEFLVSFYNNEISEKSEIFDDQFSVERPDGSNFTLKIRSTKLEDSAMYFCASSPTTQAGGGYTFGSGTRLTVV.

This clone was counted only a few times. The chain couples TRBV27 to TRBJ1-2; 9 bases are a match to TRBD1. There are 14 residues in the CDR3. Trimming took 7 bases from V and 4 from J; bases not matched to a gene: 7. Germline V gene lookup returns CDR1 MNHEY and CDR2 SMNVEV (reference sequence). Here the CDR3 reads CASKRGQGGYGYTF. CDR3 DNA: TGTGCCAGCAAAAGGGGACAGGGCGGCTATGGCTACACCTTC.

This clone was observed a handful of times. The chain couples TRBV5-4 to TRBJ2-7, with TRBD1 matching over 8 bases. The CDR3 is made up of 15 amino acids. Germline V lookup: CDR1 SGHNT, CDR2 YYREEE (reference sequence). V lost 4 bases to trimming and J lost 2 bases; unmatched junction nucleotides: 8. For the CDR3, the DNA is TGTGCCAGCAGCGTACTCGGACAGGGTCCCTACGAGCAGTACTTC. Translating it yields CASSVLGQGPYEQYF.

This chain connects TRBV12-3 or TRBV12-4 to TRBJ1-4; D uncertain. The CDR3 totals 11 residues. Trimming removed 7 bases from V and 11 bases from J, with 11 bases in between. DNA for the CDR3: TGTGCCAGCACCATTCACGGGAAACTGTTTTTT. It translates to CASTIHGKLFF.

The V call is TRBV9, the J call TRBJ2-3; no reliable D call. This CDR3 spans 12 amino acids. Germline CDR1 and CDR2: SGDLS and YYNGEE. V was cut by 0 bases and J by 3 bases, with 2 bases left in between. The CDR3 spells CASSVVTDTQYF. DNA of the CDR3: TGTGCCAGCAGCGTAGTAACAGATACGCAGTATTTT. Full variable domain (missing parts from reference TRBV9 and TRBJ2-3): DSGVTQTPKHLITATGQRVTLRCSPRSGDLSVYWYQQSLDQGLQFLIQYYNGEERAKGNILERFSAQQFPDLHSELNLSSLELGDSALYFCASSVVTDTQYFGPGTRLTVL.

CDR3 region: CGSPGGYTF. As DNA, the CDR3 is TGTGGATCACCCGGGGGCTACACCTTC. The genes are TRBV2 and TRBJ1-2; D is ambiguous. Germline assignment: CDR1 SNHLY and CDR2 FYNNEI. The CDR3 covers 9 residues.

The J gene is TRBJ1-6, the V gene TRBV6-6; 10 nucleotides align to TRBD1. CDR3 size: 17 residues. From germline, CDR1 is MNHNY and CDR2 SVGAGI (reference sequence). Trimming removed 5 bases from V and 10 bases from J; junction bases left unmatched: 14. The CDR3 loop reads CASSRYPGGTGASPLHF. The CDR3 nucleotides read TGTGCCAGCAGTCGATACCCCGGTGGGACAGGGGCCTCACCCCTCCACTTT.

This chain links TRBV18 with TRBJ1-1; 7 nucleotides match TRBD1. The V gene's germline CDR1 is KGHSH and CDR2 LQKENI. CDR3 length: 15 amino acids. Trimming cost V 2 bases and J 1 base; bases outside gene matches: 4. The CDR3 spells CASSPTGVWNTEAFF. As DNA, the CDR3 is TGTGCCAGCTCACCAACAGGGGTTTGGAACACTGAAGCTTTCTTT.

This clone was observed a few times. The rearrangement uses TRBV5-1 and TRBJ1-1; D not resolved. Germline CDR1 is SGHRS and CDR2 is YFSETQ. The CDR3 totals 16 residues. Between the trimmed V and J ends, which lost 0 bases and 0 bases, there was a span of 12 bases. The CDR3 region has the DNA TGCGCCAGCAGCTTGGAGCCGCTCCCTCTGAACACTGAAGCTTTCTTT. This codes for CASSLEPLPLNTEAFF.

The rearrangement links TRBV6-5 to TRBJ2-1; D not certain. The V gene lost 2 bases and the J gene lost 0 bases, with 8 bases spanning the gap. Germline V gene data show CDR1 as MNHEY and CDR2 as SVGAGI. The CDR3 extends over 15 amino acids. CDR3: CASSYGSASYNEQFF. In nucleotides, the CDR3 is TGTGCCAGCAGTTACGGCAGCGCCTCCTACAATGAGCAGTTCTTC.

The chain employs TRBV5-1 and TRBJ2-5, with D possibly matching TRBD2 (5 bases). The CDR3 sequence is 15 residues long. The germline V gene encodes CDR1 SGHRS and CDR2 YFSETQ. Trimming removed 1 base from V and 5 bases from J, with 15 bases in between. The CDR3 DNA sequence: TGCGCCAGCAGCTTGAGGCCGCAGCGGCCGGAGACCCAGTACTTC. Translating it yields CASSLRPQRPETQYF.

This chain links TRBV6-5 with TRBJ1-3, with D unresolved. The CDR3 is 15 amino acids. CDR1 MNHEY and CDR2 SVGAGI come from the germline V gene. Trimming shortened V by 2 bases and J by 0 bases, and 8 bases separated the two germline ends. The CDR3 sequence is CASSYDPGSGNTIYF. The CDR3 DNA sequence: TGTGCCAGCAGTTACGACCCGGGCTCTGGAAACACCATATATTTT.

The genes are TRBV27 and TRBJ2-7; 7 positions agree with TRBD1. V lost 2 bases and J lost 5; bases outside the gene matches: 6. The CDR3 has 14 residues. Germline CDR1 is MNHEY and CDR2 is SMNVEV (reference sequence). CDR3 DNA sequence: TGTGCCAGCAGTTTAAACAGGGGTAGGGACGAGCAGTACTTC. As protein: CASSLNRGRDEQYF.

This chain joins TRBV2 and TRBJ2-1; tentative D call: TRBD2 (6 bases). The CDR3 has 15 residues. Per germline, CDR1 SNHLY and CDR2 FYNNEI. The V gene lost 8 bases and the J gene lost 10 bases, with 24 bases spanning the gap. CDR3 amino acids: CASPPVRASRGEQFF. The CDR3 DNA is TGTGCCAGCCCTCCTGTGAGGGCCTCTCGGGGGGAGCAGTTCTTC.

V usage is TRBV5-1 and J usage is TRBJ1-1; D is perhaps TRBD1 (5 bases). Trimming took off 5 bases at V and 3 bases at J, with 11 bases between the two ends. The CDR3 consists of 13 residues. The V gene's germline CDR1 is SGHRS and CDR2 YFSETQ. The CDR3 sequence: CASRATAYTEAFF. The CDR3 nucleotides read TGCGCCAGCAGGGCGACAGCTTACACTGAAGCTTTCTTT.